Following are 10 T cell receptor beta chains from one sample sequenced in a study of T-cell memory formation after mild COVID-19. TCRdb reprocessed the 5' RACE reads via MiXCR and lists one record per CDR3 protein. The sample consists of approximately 410,000 distinct CDR3 sequences, 23% of them appearing once. Sequenced material: PBMCs or a T cell subset sorted from them (not recorded which). All receptors come from an adult woman who had mild COVID-19 (a few samples of this study predate the infection). Cell type and time point are not known.

The sample holds a few counts of this clonotype. The chain recombines TRBV6-5 with TRBJ2-1; D is undetermined. The germline gives CDR1 MNHEY, CDR2 SVGAGI. The CDR3 loop spans 13 amino acids. Trimming pared 2 bases from V and 3 bases from J, leaving 5 bases between. CDR3 nucleotides: TGTGCCAGCAGTTACAACTTCTACAATGAGCAGTTCTTC. Translation: CASSYNFYNEQFF.

J is TRBJ1-4 and V is TRBV7-9; 7 bases align to TRBD1. V shed 5 bases and J 8 bases; nucleotides not matched to a gene: 11. The CDR3 loop spans 15 amino acids. Germline lookup yields CDR1 SEHNR and CDR2 FQNEAQ (reference sequence). This CDR3 reads CASSPPGTVLEKLFF. In DNA form, the CDR3 reads TGTGCCAGCAGCCCCCCCGGGACAGTTTTGGAAAAACTGTTTTTT.

V and J are TRBV9 and TRBJ2-7; TRBD2 might be the D (6 bases). The CDR3 consists of 14 residues. From germline, CDR1 is SGDLS and CDR2 YYNGEE. Between the trimmed V and J ends, which lost 3 bases and 6 bases, there was a span of 16 bases. The CDR3 sequence: CASSGGDGVGEQYF. Written as DNA, the CDR3 is TGTGCCAGCAGCGGGGGGGACGGGGTCGGCGAGCAGTACTTC.

The chain employs TRBV4-3 and TRBJ1-4; D might be TRBD1 (5 bases). V gave up 2 bases and J gave up 7 bases, with 14 bases separating them. CDR3 length: 15 residues. Germline V gives CDR1 LGHNA, CDR2 YSLEER. CDR3 residues: CASSQRRDFPEKLFF. Here the CDR3 DNA reads TGCGCCAGCAGCCAAAGGCGGGACTTTCCTGAAAAACTGTTTTTT.

The rearrangement uses TRBV10-3 and TRBJ1-2, with 8 bases fitting TRBD1. Trimming removed 9 bases from V and 3 bases from J; junction bases left unmatched: 9. There are 14 residues in the CDR3. From germline, CDR1 is ENHRY and CDR2 SYGVKD. CDR3 residues: CAIRQGTVDYGYTF. CDR3 sequence (DNA): TGTGCCATAAGACAGGGGACGGTAGACTATGGCTACACCTTC.

The V and J genes are TRBV6-2 or TRBV6-3 and TRBJ1-5; D is possibly TRBD1 (5 bases). The CDR3 consists of 14 residues. Germline V gene sequence: CDR1 MNHEY, CDR2 SVGEGT. Trimming stripped 2 bases from V and 6 bases from J, with 11 bases between. The CDR3 is CASSYETAFQPQHF. CDR3 DNA sequence: TGTGCCAGCAGTTACGAGACAGCCTTTCAGCCCCAGCATTTT.

The genes are TRBV9 and TRBJ2-3; tentative D call: TRBD2 (7 bases). The V gene's germline CDR1 is SGDLS and CDR2 YYNGEE. The CDR3 is made up of 16 amino acids. Trimming removed 2 bases at V and 5 bases at J, with 18 bases between. CDR3 amino acids: CASSVQGGGAQDTQYF. CDR3 DNA: TGTGCCAGCAGCGTTCAGGGAGGGGGGGCTCAAGATACGCAGTATTTT.

CDR3: CASSDDHEQYF. In nucleotides, the CDR3 is TGTGCCAGCAGCGACGACCACGAGCAGTACTTC. This chain links TRBV9 with TRBJ2-7; no firm D call. V lost 3 bases, J lost 5 bases, and 6 bases lay in between. Germline lookup yields CDR1 SGDLS and CDR2 YYNGEE. The CDR3 sequence is 11 residues long.

This clonotype was observed many times. The J gene is TRBJ1-2, the V gene TRBV7-9; D uncertain. Trimming removed 1 base from V and 3 bases from J, with 12 bases in between. CDR3 length equals 15 residues. Germline-derived CDR1 and CDR2 are SEHNR and FQNEAQ (reference sequence). The CDR3 is CASSLEVGIYYGYTF. The CDR3 nucleotides are TGTGCCAGCAGCTTAGAAGTGGGGATTTACTATGGCTACACCTTC.

CDR3 coding DNA: TGTGCCAGCAGCTTTCGCAGGGTAGGCTATGGCTACACCTTC. Its translation: CASSFRRVGYGYTF. The rearrangement uses TRBV7-9 and TRBJ1-2; the D gene is possibly TRBD1 (5 bases). V was trimmed by 3 bases and J by 4 bases, leaving 12 bases between them. The CDR3 extends over 14 amino acids. Germline values: CDR1 SEHNR, CDR2 FQNEAQ (reference sequence).